In its sample, the clone carrying this TCR beta chain was seen a few times. No antigen is known for it. This record comes from a study of cytomegalovirus exposure and HLA in healthy donors. Background on the study: T cells numbering around 180 million yielded some 100 million unique TCR beta sequences in an earlier analysis. Whole-study findings and limits: Certain indistinguishable V segments, among them TRBV6-2 and TRBV6-3, were excluded. Per a later analysis, 15,000 to 20,000 TCR beta sequences showed association with HLA alleles at 0.05 false discovery rate.

The CDR3 length is 14 residues. In germline, CDR1 is SGDLS, CDR2 YYNGEE. Trimming took off 0 bases at V and 10 bases at J, with 11 bases between the two ends. PCR was performed using 60 Vbeta and 13 Jbeta primers. In the authors' methods: Later, tens of millions of unique TCR beta chains were counted in an analysis, and 10 million to 12 million of them were shared. Repertoires were generated with immunoSEQ multiplex PCR, while TCRdb's copy carries only in-frame clones and drops some. Clone size and V and J calls were adopted from that table, with D and trimming inferred from the DNA. This table holds 100,000 to 150,000 clones, less than 85% found once.

The TCR comes from a man between 18 and 29 years old in good health and CMV-seropositive. The sample taken for sequencing was PBMCs. The chain carries TRBV9 and TRBJ1-6, with D hard to call. The CDR3 sequence is CASSVVLGESPLHF. As DNA, the CDR3 is TGTGCCAGCAGCGTAGTACTCGGGGAATCACCCCTCCACTTT.